This T cell receptor beta chain was profiled in a study of blood T cell repertoires in COVID-19. The data were produced by immunoSEQ multiplex PCR, yet TCRdb's version contains in-frame clones alone and is incomplete. The data contain some 36,000 clones, more than 90% of them singletons. The CDR3 covers 17 residues. The germline V gene has CDR1 SGHTA and CDR2 FQGNSA. After removal of 4 bases from V and 0 bases from J, the junction contained 8 bases not matched to a gene. V usage is TRBV7-2 and J usage is TRBJ2-3; 9 bases match TRBD2. What was sequenced was peripheral blood. The clonotype comes from a man in his 60s with active or convalescent COVID-19. The CDR3 region is CASSSYSTSGSTDTQYF. CDR3 DNA: TGTGCCAGCAGCTCCTATTCGACTAGCGGAAGCACAGATACGCAGTATTTT.